The entry below describes one T cell receptor (beta chain). Antigen unknown. The sample's time point: week 5, during vaccination. Vaccination used 300 ug of mutant IDH1 20-mer peptide per dose, with topical imiquimod. Donors' newly diagnosed IDH1-mutant WHO grade 3 or 4 astrocytomas lacked nuclear ATRX. The record originates from a study of a mutant IDH1 vaccine in newly diagnosed glioma. As for the study in general: There were roughly 60% males and around 38% females among treated patients, whose mean age was 40.4 years.

Study findings and constraints: Apparently unrelated to pseudoprogression were changes in the top peripheral T cell clonotypes.

TCRdb keeps only in-frame clones here, not all; method: immunoSEQ multiplex PCR. Counted here are 50,000 or so clones, around 78% occurring once; the ten biggest clones make up about 2%. V dropped 4 bases and J dropped 3 bases, with 13 bases sitting between them. The germline V gene encodes CDR1 MNHNY and CDR2 SVGAGI (reference sequence). There are 14 residues in the CDR3. The sequencing here drew on PBMCs, taken from a glioma patient whose treatment included an IDH1 peptide vaccine. This TCR derives from a woman between 35 and 50 years old with glioma. The chain couples TRBV6-6 to TRBJ2-7, with D possibly being TRBD1 or TRBD2 (5 bases each). CDR3 sequence reads: CASSSPGRYYEQYF. The CDR3 DNA sequence: TGTGCCAGCAGTTCTCCGGGACGATACTACGAGCAGTACTTC.